The entry below describes one TCR beta chain. Its antigen is not identified. The entry originates in a study of vaccination and CD4 T cells after COVID-19. Study as a whole: The authors exposed cells to overlapping spike peptides derived from SARS-CoV-2, HCoV-NL63, HCoV-OC43 and HCoV-229E.

Treatment given: roughly 10-day PBMC culture with coronavirus spike peptide pools or control peptides (ViraFEST assay). Roughly 2 million PBMCs per well were cultured with approximately 9.8 IU/ml IL-2 and 8.5 to 10 ug/ml peptide pools. The CDR3 runs to 14 residues. V shed 3 bases and J 2 bases; nucleotides not matched to a gene: 3. Oncomine TCR Beta short-read sequencing was applied to DNA from cultured CD4+ T cells. MiXCR, applied by TCRdb to the PCR reads, yields one record per CDR3 protein. The table records 20,000 or so distinct CDR3 sequences, roughly 70% of them present only once. Material: CD4+ T cells from blood, cultured in vitro. The TCR originated in a human donor who had recovered from COVID-19. The J gene is TRBJ1-2, the V gene TRBV12-3 or TRBV12-4, with TRBD1 matching over 7 bases. CDR3 sequence: CASSFRDRNYGYTF. CDR3 coding DNA: TGTGCCAGCAGTTTCCGGGACAGAAACTATGGCTACACCTTC.